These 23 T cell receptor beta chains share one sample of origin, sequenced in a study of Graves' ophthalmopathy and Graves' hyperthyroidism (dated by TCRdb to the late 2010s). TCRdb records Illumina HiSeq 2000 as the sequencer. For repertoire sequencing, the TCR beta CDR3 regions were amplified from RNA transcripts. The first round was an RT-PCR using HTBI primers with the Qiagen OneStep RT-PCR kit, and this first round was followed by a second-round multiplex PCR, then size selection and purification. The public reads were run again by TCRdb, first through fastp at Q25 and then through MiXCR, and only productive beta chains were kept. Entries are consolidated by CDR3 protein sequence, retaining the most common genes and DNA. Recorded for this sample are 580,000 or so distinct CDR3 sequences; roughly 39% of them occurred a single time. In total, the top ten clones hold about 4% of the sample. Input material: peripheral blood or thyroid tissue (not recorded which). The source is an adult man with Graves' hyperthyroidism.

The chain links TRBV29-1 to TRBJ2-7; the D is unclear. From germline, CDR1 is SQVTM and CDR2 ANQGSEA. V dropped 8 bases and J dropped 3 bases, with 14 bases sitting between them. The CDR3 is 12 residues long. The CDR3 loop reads CSFRAQSYEQYF. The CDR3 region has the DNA TGCAGCTTCCGGGCGCAGAGCTACGAGCAGTACTTC.

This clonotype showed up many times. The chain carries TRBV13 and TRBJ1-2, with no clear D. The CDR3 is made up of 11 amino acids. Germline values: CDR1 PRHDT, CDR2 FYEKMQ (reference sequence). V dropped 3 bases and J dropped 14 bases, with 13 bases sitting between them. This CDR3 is CASSFATQRTF. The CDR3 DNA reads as TGTGCCAGCAGCTTCGCGACGCAGCGGACCTTC.

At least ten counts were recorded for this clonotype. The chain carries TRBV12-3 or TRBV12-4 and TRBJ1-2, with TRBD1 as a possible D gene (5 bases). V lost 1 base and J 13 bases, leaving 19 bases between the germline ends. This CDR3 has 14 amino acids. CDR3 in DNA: TGTGCCAGCAGTTTAGGGGGGAATTTAGGGCACTGCACCTTC. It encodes CASSLGGNLGHCTF.

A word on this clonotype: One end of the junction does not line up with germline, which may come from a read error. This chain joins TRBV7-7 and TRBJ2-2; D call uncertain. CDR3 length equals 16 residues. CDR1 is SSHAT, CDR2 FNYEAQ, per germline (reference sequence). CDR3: CASSLRLGNTGGELFF. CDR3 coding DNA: TGTGCTAGCAGCTTACGGTTGGGGAACACGGGCGGGGAGCTGTTTTTT.

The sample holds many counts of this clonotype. The CDR3 DNA follows: TGTGCCAGCAGTGAAGGGACAGGGACGATTGGCTACACCTTC. It codes for CASSEGTGTIGYTF. This sequence joins TRBV6-5 and TRBJ1-2; TRBD1 matches 9 bases. The CDR3 totals 14 residues. The J segment lost 7 bases and the V segment lost 5 bases, leaving 8 bases of the junction unmatched. CDR1 and CDR2 from the germline V gene are MNHEY and SVGAGI.

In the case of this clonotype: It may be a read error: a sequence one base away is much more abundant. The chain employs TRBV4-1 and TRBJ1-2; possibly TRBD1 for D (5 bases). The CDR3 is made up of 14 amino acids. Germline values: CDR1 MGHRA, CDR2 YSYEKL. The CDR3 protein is CASSQDLGAGSYTF. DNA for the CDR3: TGTGCCAGCAGCCAAGATCTAGGGGCCGGTAGCTACACCTTC.

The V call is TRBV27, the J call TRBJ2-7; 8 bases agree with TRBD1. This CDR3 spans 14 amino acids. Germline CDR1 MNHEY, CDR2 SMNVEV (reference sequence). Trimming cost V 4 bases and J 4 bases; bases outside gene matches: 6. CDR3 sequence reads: CASSSPGDRYEQYF. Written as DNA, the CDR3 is TGTGCCAGCAGTTCCCCAGGGGACAGGTACGAGCAGTACTTC.

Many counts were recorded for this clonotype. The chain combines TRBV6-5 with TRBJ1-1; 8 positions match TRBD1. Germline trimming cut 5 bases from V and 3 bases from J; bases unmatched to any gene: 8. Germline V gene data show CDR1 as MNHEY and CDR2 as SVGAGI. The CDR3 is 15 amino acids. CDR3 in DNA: TGTGCCAGCAGTAGCGCCGGGACAGGAGACACTGAAGCTTTCTTT. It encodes CASSSAGTGDTEAFF.

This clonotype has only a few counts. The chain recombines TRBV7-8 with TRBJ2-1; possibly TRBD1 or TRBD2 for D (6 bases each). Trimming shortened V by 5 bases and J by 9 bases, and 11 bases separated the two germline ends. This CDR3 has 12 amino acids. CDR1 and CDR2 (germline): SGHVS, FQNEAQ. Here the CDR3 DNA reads TGTGCCAGCAGCATACAGGGAGGTGAGCAGTTCTTC. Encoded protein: CASSIQGGEQFF.

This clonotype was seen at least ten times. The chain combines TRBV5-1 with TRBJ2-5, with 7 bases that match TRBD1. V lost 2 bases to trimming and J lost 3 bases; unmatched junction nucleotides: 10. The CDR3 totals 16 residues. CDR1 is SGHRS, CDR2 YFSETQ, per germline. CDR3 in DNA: TGCGCCAGCAGCTTAAATCCAGGGGGTATGAAAGAGACCCAGTACTTC. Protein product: CASSLNPGGMKETQYF.

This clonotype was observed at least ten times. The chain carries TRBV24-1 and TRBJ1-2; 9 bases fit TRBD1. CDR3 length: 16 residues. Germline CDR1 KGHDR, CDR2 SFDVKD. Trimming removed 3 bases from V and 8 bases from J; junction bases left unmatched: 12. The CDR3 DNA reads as TGTGCCACCAGTGATCACGAGGGACAGGGCTTACGAGGCTACACCTTC. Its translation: CATSDHEGQGLRGYTF.

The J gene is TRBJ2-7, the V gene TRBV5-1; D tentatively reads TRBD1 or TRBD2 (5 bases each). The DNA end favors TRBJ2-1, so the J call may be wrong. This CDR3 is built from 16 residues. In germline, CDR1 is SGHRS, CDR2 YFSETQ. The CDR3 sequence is CASSFDRGRDGNEQFF. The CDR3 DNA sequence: TGCGCCAGCAGCTTCGATCGTGGCAGGGACGGCAATGAGCAGTTCTTC.

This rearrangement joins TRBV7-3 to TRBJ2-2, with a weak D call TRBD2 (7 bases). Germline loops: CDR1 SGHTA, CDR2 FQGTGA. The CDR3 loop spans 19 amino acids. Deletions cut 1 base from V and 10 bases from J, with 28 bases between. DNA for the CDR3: TGTGCCAGCAGCTTAATCCCCGGGGGGTCCACAGGGAAGCGGGAGGAGCTGTTTTTT. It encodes CASSLIPGGSTGKREELFF.

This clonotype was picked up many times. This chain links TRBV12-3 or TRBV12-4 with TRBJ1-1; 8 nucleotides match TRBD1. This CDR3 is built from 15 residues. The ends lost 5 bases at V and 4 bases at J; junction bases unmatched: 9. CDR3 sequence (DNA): TGTGCCAGCAGTACTCAGGGGGCGCGGACCACTGAAGCTTTCTTT. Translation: CASSTQGARTTEAFF.

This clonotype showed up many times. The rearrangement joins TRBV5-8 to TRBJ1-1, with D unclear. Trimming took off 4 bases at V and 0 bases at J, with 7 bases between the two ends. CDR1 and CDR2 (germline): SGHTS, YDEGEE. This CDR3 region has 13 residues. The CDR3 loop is CASSPTLNTEAFF. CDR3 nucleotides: TGTGCCAGCAGCCCGACATTGAACACTGAAGCTTTCTTT.

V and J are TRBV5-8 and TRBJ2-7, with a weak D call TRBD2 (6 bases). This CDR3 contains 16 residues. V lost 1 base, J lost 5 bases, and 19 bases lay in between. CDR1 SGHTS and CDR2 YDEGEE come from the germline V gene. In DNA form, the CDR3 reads TGTGCCAGCAGCTTGAGTTGGGGGGACTGGCCGGACGAGCAGTACTTC. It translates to CASSLSWGDWPDEQYF.

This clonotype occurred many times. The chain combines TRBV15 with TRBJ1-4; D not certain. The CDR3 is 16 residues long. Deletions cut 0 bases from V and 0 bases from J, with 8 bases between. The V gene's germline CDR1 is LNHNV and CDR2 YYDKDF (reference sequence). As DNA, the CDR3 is TGTGCCACCAGCAGAGACCGCTGGTCAACTAATGAAAAACTGTTTTTT. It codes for CATSRDRWSTNEKLFF.

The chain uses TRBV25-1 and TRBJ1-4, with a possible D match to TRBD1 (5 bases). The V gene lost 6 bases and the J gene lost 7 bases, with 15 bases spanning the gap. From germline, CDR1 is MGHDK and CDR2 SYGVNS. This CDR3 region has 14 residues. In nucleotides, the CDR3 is TGTGCCAGCAGCCCTAGGTGGGGCGGTGAAAAACTGTTTTTT. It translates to CASSPRWGGEKLFF.

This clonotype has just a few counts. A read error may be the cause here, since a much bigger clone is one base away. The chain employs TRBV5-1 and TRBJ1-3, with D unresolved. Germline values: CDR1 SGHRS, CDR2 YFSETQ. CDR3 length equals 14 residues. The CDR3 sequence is CASSLAGVGSTIYF. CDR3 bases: TGCGCCAGCAGCTTGGCCGGTGTCGGAAGCACCATATATTTT.

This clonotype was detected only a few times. DNA for the CDR3: TGTGCCAGCAGCCAAGTGTCAACCGAAAACCTCTATGGCTACACCTTC. Its translation: CASSQVSTENLYGYTF. The chain links TRBV7-2 to TRBJ1-2; D is unclear. V lost 5 bases and J 4 bases, leaving 20 bases between the germline ends. The CDR3 is 16 amino acids. Germline loops: CDR1 SGHTA, CDR2 FQGNSA.

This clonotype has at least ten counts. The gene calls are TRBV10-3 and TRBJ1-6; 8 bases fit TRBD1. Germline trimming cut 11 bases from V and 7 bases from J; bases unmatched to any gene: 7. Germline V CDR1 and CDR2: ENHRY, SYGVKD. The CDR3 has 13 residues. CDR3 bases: TGTGCCGCCAAGCGGGACAGGAATTCACCCCTCCACTTT. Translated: CAAKRDRNSPLHF.

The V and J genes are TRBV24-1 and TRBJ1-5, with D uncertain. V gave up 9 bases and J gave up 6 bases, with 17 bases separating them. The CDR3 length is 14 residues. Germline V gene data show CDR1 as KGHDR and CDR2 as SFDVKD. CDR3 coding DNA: TGTGCCACCGAGGGAGCCAAAAACATTCAGCCCCAGCATTTT. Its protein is CATEGAKNIQPQHF.

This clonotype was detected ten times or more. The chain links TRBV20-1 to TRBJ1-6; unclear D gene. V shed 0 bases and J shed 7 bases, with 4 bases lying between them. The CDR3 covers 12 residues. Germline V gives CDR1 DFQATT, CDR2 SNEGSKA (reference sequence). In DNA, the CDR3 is TGCAGTGCTAGAGAACAGAATTCACCCCTCCACTTT. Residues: CSAREQNSPLHF.